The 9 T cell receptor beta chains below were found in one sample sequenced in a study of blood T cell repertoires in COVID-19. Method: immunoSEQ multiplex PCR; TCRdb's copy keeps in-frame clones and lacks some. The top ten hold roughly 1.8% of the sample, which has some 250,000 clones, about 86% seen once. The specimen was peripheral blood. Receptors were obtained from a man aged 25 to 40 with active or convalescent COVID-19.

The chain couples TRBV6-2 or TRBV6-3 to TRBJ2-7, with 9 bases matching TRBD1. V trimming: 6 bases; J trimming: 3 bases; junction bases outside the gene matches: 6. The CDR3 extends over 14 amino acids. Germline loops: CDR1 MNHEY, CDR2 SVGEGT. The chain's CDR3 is CASSRDREFYEQYF. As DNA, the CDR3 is TGTGCCAGCAGCCGGGACAGGGAATTCTACGAGCAGTACTTC.

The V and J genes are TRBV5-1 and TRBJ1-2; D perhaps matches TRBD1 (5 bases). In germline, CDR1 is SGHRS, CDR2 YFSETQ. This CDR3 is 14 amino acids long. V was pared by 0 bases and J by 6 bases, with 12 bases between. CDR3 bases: TGCGCCAGCAGCTTGGCCAGGACACGGGATGGCTACACCTTC. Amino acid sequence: CASSLARTRDGYTF.

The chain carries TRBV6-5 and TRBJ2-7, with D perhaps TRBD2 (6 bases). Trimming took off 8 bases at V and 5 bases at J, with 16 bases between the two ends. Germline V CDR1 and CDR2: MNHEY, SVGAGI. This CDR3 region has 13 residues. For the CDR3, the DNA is TGTGCCAGCGGGTTGGAGGGAGCCGACGAGCAGTACTTC. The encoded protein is CASGLEGADEQYF.

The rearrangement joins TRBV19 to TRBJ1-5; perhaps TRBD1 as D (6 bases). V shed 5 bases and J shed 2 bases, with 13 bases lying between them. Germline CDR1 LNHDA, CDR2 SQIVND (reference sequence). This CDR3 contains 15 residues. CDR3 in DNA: TGTGCCAGTAGTTACGGACAGAGCGGCAATCAGCCCCAGCATTTT. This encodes CASSYGQSGNQPQHF.

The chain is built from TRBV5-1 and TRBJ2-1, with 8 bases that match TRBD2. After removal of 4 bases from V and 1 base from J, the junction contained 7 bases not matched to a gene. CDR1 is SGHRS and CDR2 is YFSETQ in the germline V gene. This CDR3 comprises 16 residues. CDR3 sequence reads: CASSLSGGASYNEQFF. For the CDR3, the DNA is TGCGCCAGCAGCCTGAGCGGGGGCGCTTCCTACAATGAGCAGTTCTTC.

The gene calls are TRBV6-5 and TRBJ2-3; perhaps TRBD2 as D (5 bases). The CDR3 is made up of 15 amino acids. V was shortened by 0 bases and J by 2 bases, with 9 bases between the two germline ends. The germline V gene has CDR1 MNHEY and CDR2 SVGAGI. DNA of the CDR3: TGTGCCAGCAGTTACTCGTTGAGGGTCACAGATACGCAGTATTTT. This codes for CASSYSLRVTDTQYF.

The CDR3, as DNA: TGTGCCAGCAGTGAAGCGCAACAGGGGAGGAAACTGTTTTTT. This codes for CASSEAQQGRKLFF. This rearrangement joins TRBV2 to TRBJ1-4; 7 nucleotides match TRBD1. The CDR3 runs to 14 residues. The germline V gene encodes CDR1 SNHLY and CDR2 FYNNEI. With 0 bases clipped from V and 11 bases from J, the junction kept 6 bases outside the gene matches. Supplemented by reference TRBV2 and TRBJ1-4, the full variable domain reads EPEVTQTPSHQVTQMGQEVILRCVPISNHLYFYWYRQILGQKVEFLVSFYNNEISEKSEIFDDQFSVERPDGSNFTLKIRSTKLEDSAMYFCASSEAQQGRKLFFGSGTQLSVL.

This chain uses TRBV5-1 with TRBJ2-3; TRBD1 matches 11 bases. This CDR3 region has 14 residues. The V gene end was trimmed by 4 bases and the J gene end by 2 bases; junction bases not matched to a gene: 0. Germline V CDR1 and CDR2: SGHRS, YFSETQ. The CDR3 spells CASSGQGATDTQYF. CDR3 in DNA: TGCGCCAGCAGCGGACAGGGGGCCACAGATACGCAGTATTTT.

DNA for the CDR3: TGTGCCAGCAGTGGACAATACTCCACCGGGGAGCTGTTTTTT. This gives the protein CASSGQYSTGELFF. This chain uses TRBV25-1 with TRBJ2-2; D not certain. CDR1 MGHDK and CDR2 SYGVNS come from the germline V gene. CDR3 length: 14 residues. Trimming cost V 4 bases and J 4 bases, with 10 bases left between them.